These T cell receptor beta chains were read from a single sample in a study of cytomegalovirus exposure and HLA in healthy donors. TCRdb's table, derived via immunoSEQ multiplex PCR, lists solely in-frame clones and lacks some. The sample has about 160,000 clones, roughly 79% seen once; the top ten hold over 10%. What was sequenced was PBMCs. These receptors all stem from a woman aged 50 to 60 in good health and CMV-seronegative. Each CDR3 is given with its conserved first and last residue. A D gene is named only where the DNA matches it firmly. Where a row states a size, it is once, few, many or the class of an expanded clone; other rows omit it.

V: TRBV6-6; size: .; J: TRBJ2-1; D: TRBD2; DNA: TGTGCCAGCAGTTTAACTAGCGGGGACAATGAGCAGTTCTTC; CDR3: CASSLTSGDNEQFF
V: TRBV15; size: .; J: TRBJ2-1; D: .; DNA: TGTGCCACCAGCAGAGAACGACAGAATGGGGAGCAGTTCTTC; CDR3: CATSRERQNGEQFF
V: TRBV5-6; size: .; J: TRBJ1-1; D: .; DNA: TGTGCCAGCAGCTTCATAGACAGATTGAACACTGAAGCTTTCTTT; CDR3: CASSFIDRLNTEAFF
V: TRBV10-3; size: .; J: TRBJ2-7; D: .; DNA: TGTGCCAGAGCAATTCAGGGCCCCTACGAGCAGTACTTC; CDR3: CARAIQGPYEQYF
V: TRBV14; size: .; J: TRBJ2-7; D: TRBD2; DNA: TGTGCCAGCAGCCCCTCCCTCGGGGGGGAGCAGTACTTC; CDR3: CASSPSLGGEQYF
V: TRBV2; size: .; J: TRBJ1-5; D: .; DNA: TGTGCCAGCAGTGAGGTTCGGGAGGAGCCCCAGCATTTT; CDR3: CASSEVREEPQHF
V: TRBV5-5; size: .; J: TRBJ2-7; D: .; DNA: TGTGCCAGCAGCTTGGAGGTGGTTCCAGGGTCTGGGGAGCAGTACTTC; CDR3: CASSLEVVPGSGEQYF
V: TRBV9; size: .; J: TRBJ1-2; D: TRBD1; DNA: TGTGCCAGCAGACCGACAGGGGCCTATGGCTACACCTTC; CDR3: CASRPTGAYGYTF
V: TRBV9; size: once; J: TRBJ2-2; D: TRBD2; DNA: TGTGCCAGCAGCCCCTCTAGCGGGAGAAGTACCGGGGAGCTGTTTTTT; CDR3: CASSPSSGRSTGELFF
V: TRBV7-2; size: .; J: TRBJ2-7; D: .; DNA: TGTGCCAGCAGCGTGACTGGCGCCTACGAGCAGTACTTC; CDR3: CASSVTGAYEQYF
V: TRBV10-3; size: .; J: TRBJ1-1; D: .; DNA: TGTGCCATAATGGGGGGGCCCCAGGTGGAGGTAACTGAAGCTTTCTTT; CDR3: CAIMGGPQVEVTEAFF
V: TRBV4-1; size: .; J: TRBJ1-5; D: TRBD1; DNA: TGCGCCAGCAGCCGGATGACAGGGGCTATTCAGCCCCAGCATTTT; CDR3: CASSRMTGAIQPQHF
V: TRBV5-4; size: .; J: TRBJ2-7; D: .; DNA: TGTGCCAGCAGCTTGGCGGGGAGGACTTCCTACGAGCAGTACTTC; CDR3: CASSLAGRTSYEQYF
V: TRBV7-9; size: .; J: TRBJ1-1; D: .; DNA: TGTGCCAGCAGCCCTCGGGGGGGGGAAGGGACTGAAGCTTTCTTT; CDR3: CASSPRGGEGTEAFF
V: TRBV6-1; size: .; J: TRBJ2-1; D: .; DNA: TGCGCCAGCAGTGAACAGGGTGGCAATGAGCAGTTCTTC; CDR3: CASSEQGGNEQFF
V: TRBV14; size: once; J: TRBJ2-7; D: TRBD1; DNA: TGTGCCAGCAGCGGGAGGCCCGAGGACAGGGTGGGCTACGAGCAGTACTTC; CDR3: CASSGRPEDRVGYEQYF
V: TRBV7-2; size: few; J: TRBJ2-1; D: .; DNA: TGTGCCAGCAGCCATTTTTATCTTGAAACTAGGAACAATGAGCAGTTCTTC; CDR3: CASSHFYLETRNNEQFF
V: TRBV7-6; size: few; J: TRBJ1-3; D: .; DNA: TGTGCCAGCAGCCCCGGGGAGGCGACCATATATTTT; CDR3: CASSPGEATIYF
V: TRBV27; size: .; J: TRBJ2-1; D: .; DNA: TGTGCCAGCAGTACCCCCCAGGCCGCTGAGCAGTTCTTC; CDR3: CASSTPQAAEQFF
V: TRBV7-8; size: .; J: TRBJ2-3; D: TRBD2; DNA: TGTGCCAGCAGCTTAACTAGCGGGGTCACAGATACGCAGTATTTT; CDR3: CASSLTSGVTDTQYF
V: TRBV20-1; size: .; J: TRBJ1-1; D: .; DNA: TGCAGTGCTAGAGGGCAGTTTGAAGCTTTCTTT; CDR3: CSARGQFEAFF
V: TRBV4-2; size: .; J: TRBJ1-5; D: .; DNA: TGTGCCAGCAGCCAAGAACCTTCGGGGCCCCAGCATTTT; CDR3: CASSQEPSGPQHF
V: TRBV19; size: once; J: TRBJ2-3; D: TRBD2; DNA: TGTGCCAGTAGCCAAACTAGCGGGAGTCTATATACGCAGTATTTT; CDR3: CASSQTSGSLYTQYF
V: TRBV6-5; size: .; J: TRBJ2-7; D: .; DNA: TGTGCCAGCGGAGAACAGGGGGGGGCCTACGAGCAGTACTTC; CDR3: CASGEQGGAYEQYF
V: TRBV19; size: .; J: TRBJ2-3; D: TRBD2; DNA: TGTGCCAGTAGTATGACTAGCGGGGGGGCCCGGGTATTGGCAGATACGCAGTATTTT; CDR3: CASSMTSGGARVLADTQYF
V: TRBV27; size: .; J: TRBJ2-2; D: TRBD1; DNA: TGTGCCAGCAGGCGACAGGGAGCCGGGGAGCTGTTTTTT; CDR3: CASRRQGAGELFF
V: TRBV5-1; size: .; J: TRBJ2-7; D: TRBD1; DNA: TGCGCCAGCAGCTTTTCACTCCGGCGACAGGGAAACCCCTACGAGCAGTACTTC; CDR3: CASSFSLRRQGNPYEQYF
V: TRBV28; size: few; J: TRBJ1-2; D: .; DNA: TGTGCCAGCAGTCCGCGCGCAGGCCCTAACTATGGCTACACCTTC; CDR3: CASSPRAGPNYGYTF
V: TRBV4-2; size: .; J: TRBJ2-6; D: .; DNA: TGTGCCAGCAGCCAAGTCTTCTATGGGGCCAACGTCCTGACTTTC; CDR3: CASSQVFYGANVLTF
V: TRBV28; size: .; J: TRBJ1-5; D: .; DNA: TGTGCCAGCAGCCAATTAGATACCATCAAGCCCCAGCATTTT; CDR3: CASSQLDTIKPQHF
V: TRBV7-9; size: .; J: TRBJ1-1; D: TRBD1; DNA: TGTGCCAGCAGCCCCGGGACAGTCACTGAAGCTTTCTTT; CDR3: CASSPGTVTEAFF
V: TRBV10-2; size: .; J: TRBJ1-2; D: .; DNA: TGCGCCAGCAGTGGAGGGGGCTATGGCTACACCTTC; CDR3: CASSGGGYGYTF
V: TRBV6-6; size: .; J: TRBJ1-3; D: .; DNA: TGTGCCAGCGCACAGGGCTCTGGAAACACCATATATTTT; CDR3: CASAQGSGNTIYF
V: TRBV4-2; size: .; J: TRBJ1-5; D: .; DNA: TGTGCCAGCAGCCAAGGAACCGGGCCCCAGCATTTT; CDR3: CASSQGTGPQHF
V: TRBV25-1; size: .; J: TRBJ1-1; D: .; DNA: TGTGCCAGCAGTCGGGGACTGGGGAGGGACACTGAAGCTTTCTTT; CDR3: CASSRGLGRDTEAFF
V: TRBV7-2; size: .; J: TRBJ1-1; D: .; DNA: TGTGCCAGCAGCTTAGAGCCCACTATGAACACTGAAGCTTTCTTT; CDR3: CASSLEPTMNTEAFF
V: TRBV9; size: .; J: TRBJ1-3; D: .; DNA: TGTGCCAGCAGCGTAGGACAGGACAACTCTGGAAACACCATATATTTT; CDR3: CASSVGQDNSGNTIYF
V: TRBV30; size: .; J: TRBJ2-3; D: .; DNA: TGTGCCTGGAAAGGGAGGAGCACAGATACGCAGTATTTT; CDR3: CAWKGRSTDTQYF
V: TRBV19; size: .; J: TRBJ1-5; D: .; DNA: TGTGCCAGTATCCCTCGGGGCAGGGGAGCGGACAATCAGCCCCAGCATTTT; CDR3: CASIPRGRGADNQPQHF
V: TRBV9; size: .; J: TRBJ2-1; D: .; DNA: TGTGCCAGCAGCGTAGAAACTGTCCCCTACAATGAGCAGTTCTTC; CDR3: CASSVETVPYNEQFF
V: TRBV12-5; size: .; J: TRBJ2-2; D: .; DNA: TGTGCTAGTGGTTTGGGACACCAAAACACCGGGGAGCTGTTTTTT; CDR3: CASGLGHQNTGELFF
V: TRBV10-3; size: once; J: TRBJ1-2; D: TRBD1; DNA: TGTGCCATCATGAGACAGGGCGGAGATGGCTACACCTTC; CDR3: CAIMRQGGDGYTF
V: TRBV4-2; size: .; J: TRBJ1-1; D: .; DNA: TGTGCCAGCAGCCAAGGGCCTGAAGCTTTCTTT; CDR3: CASSQGPEAFF
V: TRBV5-4; size: .; J: TRBJ2-1; D: TRBD1; DNA: TGTGCCAGCAGCCCGGAGGGGGACAGGGGGCTAAATGAGCAGTTCTTC; CDR3: CASSPEGDRGLNEQFF
V: TRBV27; size: .; J: TRBJ2-7; D: TRBD1; DNA: TGTGCCAGCAGTTTGGTACAGGGGGTCGGCGAGCAGTACTTC; CDR3: CASSLVQGVGEQYF
V: TRBV7-2; size: few; J: TRBJ2-1; D: TRBD2; DNA: TGTGCCAGCAGCTTAGAGCGGGGTTACAATGAGCAGTTCTTC; CDR3: CASSLERGYNEQFF
V: TRBV7-2; size: .; J: TRBJ1-5; D: .; DNA: TGTGCCAGCAGCTTAGAAACGGGGAATCTCCGGCAGCCCCAGCATTTT; CDR3: CASSLETGNLRQPQHF
V: TRBV7-2; size: .; J: TRBJ2-7; D: TRBD2; DNA: TGTGCCAGCAGCTCTAGCGGGCCCTACGAGCAGTACTTC; CDR3: CASSSSGPYEQYF
V: TRBV29-1; size: .; J: TRBJ1-1; D: .; DNA: TGCAGCGTTGACGGGGGGGTGGTCACTGAAGCTTTCTTT; CDR3: CSVDGGVVTEAFF
V: TRBV7-8; size: .; J: TRBJ1-1; D: TRBD1; DNA: TGTGCCAGCAGCTTATCAGGGGGTAACACTGAAGCTTTCTTT; CDR3: CASSLSGGNTEAFF
V: TRBV28; size: .; J: TRBJ1-5; D: TRBD1; DNA: TGTGCCAGCAGATCTCGACAGGGAGGTAATCAGCCCCAGCATTTT; CDR3: CASRSRQGGNQPQHF
V: TRBV6-1; size: .; J: TRBJ1-2; D: TRBD1; DNA: TGTGCCAGCAGAGTAGGACAGGCATATGGCTACACCTTC; CDR3: CASRVGQAYGYTF
V: TRBV28; size: .; J: TRBJ2-3; D: .; DNA: TGTGCCAGCGTTGAGGCTAGCACAGATACGCAGTATTTT; CDR3: CASVEASTDTQYF
V: TRBV19; size: .; J: TRBJ2-1; D: TRBD2; DNA: TGTGCCAGTAGTATAAGTAGCGGGAACTACAATGAGCAGTTCTTC; CDR3: CASSISSGNYNEQFF
V: TRBV7-2; size: .; J: TRBJ1-1; D: .; DNA: TGTGCCAGCAGCTCAGGGACAACAAATGAAGCTTTCTTT; CDR3: CASSSGTTNEAFF